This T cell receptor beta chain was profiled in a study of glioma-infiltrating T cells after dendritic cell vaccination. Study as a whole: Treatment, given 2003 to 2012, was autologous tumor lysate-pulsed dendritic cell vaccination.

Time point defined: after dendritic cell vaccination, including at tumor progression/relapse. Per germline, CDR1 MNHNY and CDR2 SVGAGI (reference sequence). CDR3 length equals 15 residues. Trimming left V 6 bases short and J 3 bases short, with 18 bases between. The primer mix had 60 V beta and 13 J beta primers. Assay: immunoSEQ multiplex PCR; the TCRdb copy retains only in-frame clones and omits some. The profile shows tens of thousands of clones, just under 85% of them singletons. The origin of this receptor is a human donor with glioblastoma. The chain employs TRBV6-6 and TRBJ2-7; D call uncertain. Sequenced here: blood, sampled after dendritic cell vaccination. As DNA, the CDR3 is TGTGCCAGCAGCGATACCGGGTCAAAAAGCTACGAGCAGTACTTC. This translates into CASSDTGSKSYEQYF.